This entry lists 20 T cell receptor beta chains sequenced from one sample in a study of CD4 T cells in relation to SARS-CoV-2 and coronaviruses. The antigens for these receptors are not known. Sequencing was performed with immunoSEQ multiplex PCR; in TCRdb, only in-frame clones are kept and a portion is missing. Found here are some 46,000 clones, around 80% of them singletons; the top ten hold approximately 1.5%. Material: naive CD4+ T cells from PBMCs, cultured in vitro. The subset is: naive CD4+ T cells isolated by negative enrichment. Receptors originate from an adult with COVID-19.

The chain combines TRBV5-3 with TRBJ2-1, with 7 bases that match TRBD1. TRBV5-3 is classed as an ORF, of uncertain function. The CDR3 has 14 amino acids. The trim removed 9 bases at V and 4 bases at J, leaving 10 bases unmatched. For the CDR3, the DNA is TGTGCCACAAGTCCTGCACAGGGGTACAATGAGCAGTTCTTC. Translation: CATSPAQGYNEQFF.

The chain uses TRBV7-9 and TRBJ2-2, with 11 bases that match TRBD2. This CDR3 is 16 amino acids long. The V segment lost 5 bases and the J segment 2 bases; nucleotides outside the gene matches: 4. CDR1 and CDR2 (germline): SEHNR, FQNEAQ (reference sequence). CDR3 region: CASSVSGRVNTGELFF. The CDR3 coding sequence is TGTGCCAGCAGCGTTAGCGGGAGGGTTAACACCGGGGAGCTGTTTTTT.

The chain carries TRBV9 and TRBJ2-1, with a possible D match to TRBD2 (5 bases). The CDR3 loop spans 13 amino acids. Trimming removed 3 bases at V and 6 bases at J, with 10 bases between. Germline assignment: CDR1 SGDLS and CDR2 YYNGEE. This CDR3 reads CASSEDSSNEQFF. In DNA form, the CDR3 reads TGTGCCAGCAGCGAGGACTCGAGCAATGAGCAGTTCTTC. The full variable domain, in which reference TRBV9 and TRBJ2-1 provide the parts outside the CDR3, is DSGVTQTPKHLITATGQRVTLRCSPRSGDLSVYWYQQSLDQGLQFLIQYYNGEERAKGNILERFSAQQFPDLHSELNLSSLELGDSALYFCASSEDSSNEQFFGPGTRLTVL.

The chain employs TRBV5-1 and TRBJ2-5; TRBD2 matches 12 bases. Germline V CDR1 and CDR2: SGHRS, YFSETQ. V was clipped by 1 base and J by 5 bases; unmatched bases: 6. This CDR3 region has 16 residues. DNA of the CDR3: TGCGCCAGCAGCTTGACTAGCGGGAGGCCCCAGGAGACCCAGTACTTC. It is translated as CASSLTSGRPQETQYF.

The chain links TRBV4-2 to TRBJ2-1; TRBD2 matches at 13 bases. This CDR3 has 18 residues. The germline V gene encodes CDR1 LGHNA and CDR2 YNFKEQ. After removal of 2 bases from V and 2 bases from J, the junction contained 6 bases not matched to a gene. The CDR3 region is CASSQLLAGGPPYNEQFF. The CDR3 DNA is TGTGCCAGCAGCCAATTACTAGCGGGAGGGCCCCCCTACAATGAGCAGTTCTTC.

The CDR3 sequence is CASSGSGSGATNEKLFF. CDR3 sequence (DNA): TGTGCCAGCAGTGGATCTGGTTCGGGAGCAACTAATGAAAAACTGTTTTTT. V gene TRBV28 combines with J gene TRBJ1-4; no clear D. Trimming shortened V by 5 bases and J by 0 bases, and 16 bases separated the two germline ends. CDR1 is MDHEN, CDR2 SYDVKM, per germline. The CDR3 is 17 amino acids.

This chain links TRBV14 with TRBJ1-1; 7 bases fit TRBD1. Germline V gene data show CDR1 as SGHDN and CDR2 as FVKESK. The CDR3 contains 15 residues. Trimming cost V 4 bases and J 1 base; bases outside gene matches: 6. CDR3 coding DNA: TGTGCCAGCAGCCGGACAGGAAATCGGAACACTGAAGCTTTCTTT. Translated: CASSRTGNRNTEAFF.

V usage is TRBV25-1 and J usage is TRBJ2-5; 8 nucleotides align to TRBD2. Unmatched junction bases numbered 8, after V lost 1 base and J lost 4 bases. Germline-derived CDR1 and CDR2 are MGHDK and SYGVNS. This CDR3 is 16 amino acids long. In nucleotides, the CDR3 is TGTGCCAGCAGTGAATTGGGACTAGTCGGGTCAGAGACCCAGTACTTC. The encoded protein is CASSELGLVGSETQYF.

The chain combines TRBV6-5 with TRBJ2-7; TRBD2 is a possible D gene (5 bases). V dropped 7 bases and J dropped 1 base, with 14 bases sitting between them. The CDR3 is 14 amino acids. In germline, CDR1 is MNHEY, CDR2 SVGAGI. The CDR3 coding sequence is TGTGCCAGCACCCGAACGTCGGGATCCTACGAGCAGTACTTC. Its protein product is CASTRTSGSYEQYF.

The chain couples TRBV9 to TRBJ2-2; D is possibly TRBD2 (5 bases). The V end was cut by 0 bases, the J end by 6 bases, with 9 bases between. Germline lookup yields CDR1 SGDLS and CDR2 YYNGEE. The CDR3 loop spans 14 amino acids. For the CDR3, the DNA is TGTGCCAGCAGCGTAGATAGTAGCGCCGGGGAGCTGTTTTTT. It yields the protein CASSVDSSAGELFF.

The CDR3 is CASSISSGLLNEQFF. CDR3 sequence (DNA): TGTGCCAGCAGCATATCTAGCGGCCTCTTAAATGAGCAGTTCTTC. The chain uses TRBV21-1 and TRBJ2-1; TRBD2, the D gene given by the table, was not confirmed from the DNA. TRBV21-1 counts as a pseudogene. The CDR3 has 15 amino acids.

The sample holds one count of this clone. The V and J genes are TRBV27 and TRBJ2-2; the D gene is possibly TRBD2 (7 bases). V was clipped by 1 base and J by 7 bases, with 13 bases between them. Germline lookup yields CDR1 MNHEY and CDR2 SMNVEV (reference sequence). CDR3 size: 15 residues. CDR3 nucleotides: TGTGCCAGCAGTTTATTTCCGGGGGGCGGCGGGGAGCTGTTTTTT. It yields the protein CASSLFPGGGGELFF.

This clone was recorded a few times. The CDR3 sequence: CASRLSGTGGHQPQHF. In DNA, the CDR3 is TGTGCCAGTAGGCTTTCCGGGACAGGGGGACATCAGCCCCAGCATTTT. The chain carries TRBV19 and TRBJ1-5; 11 bases are shared with TRBD1. Trimming removed 6 bases from V and 5 bases from J; junction bases left unmatched: 9. The CDR3 extends over 16 amino acids. Germline-derived CDR1 and CDR2 are LNHDA and SQIVND (reference sequence).

The chain recombines TRBV5-1 with TRBJ2-2, with a tentative D call TRBD1 (7 bases). Trimming removed 4 bases at V and 6 bases at J, with 19 bases between. This CDR3 contains 16 residues. CDR1 and CDR2 (germline): SGHRS, YFSETQ. The CDR3 DNA reads TGCGCCAGCAGCACACCGACAGGGAGGATCTCCGGGGAGCTGTTTTTT. Translating it yields CASSTPTGRISGELFF.

This chain links TRBV6-6 with TRBJ1-6; D not resolved. Trimming took 2 bases from V and 9 from J, leaving 17 bases between them. CDR3 length: 16 residues. CDR1 is MNHNY and CDR2 is SVGAGI in the germline V gene (reference sequence). CDR3 DNA: TGTGCCAGCAGTTACGCGATCGTAACCGAGGGTTCACCCCTCCACTTT. This gives the protein CASSYAIVTEGSPLHF.

The count of this clone is one. This sequence joins TRBV21-1 and TRBJ2-7. TRBV21-1 is classified as a pseudogene. This CDR3 is built from 12 residues. The CDR3 loop reads CASSKVRAEQYF. The DNA of the CDR3 is TGTGCCAGCAGCAAAGTAAGGGCGGAGCAGTACTTC.

This chain uses TRBV3-1 (or the pseudogene TRBV3-2) with TRBJ2-3; 9 bases are shared with TRBD2. Germline lookup yields CDR1 LGHDT and CDR2 YNNKEL (reference sequence). V lost 6 bases to trimming and J lost 4 bases; unmatched junction nucleotides: 8. This CDR3 contains 15 residues. The CDR3 nucleotides read TGTGCCAGCAGTCTAGCGGGACGGCTGGCAGATACGCAGTATTTT. The encoded protein is CASSLAGRLADTQYF.

As DNA, the CDR3 is TGTGCCAGCAGCTTAGGGAAACGGGCTGAGCAGTACTTC. This codes for CASSLGKRAEQYF. This chain connects TRBV7-8 to TRBJ2-7; D is unclear. The length of the CDR3 is 13 residues. Germline loops: CDR1 SGHVS, CDR2 FQNEAQ. Trimming stripped 1 base from V and 7 bases from J, with 11 bases between.

This sequence joins TRBV4-2 and TRBJ2-1; TRBD2 matches at 8 bases. The length of the CDR3 is 16 residues. Looked up from germline, CDR1 is LGHNA and CDR2 is YNFKEQ. V lost 0 bases and J lost 8; bases outside the gene matches: 9. CDR3 amino acids: CASSQEGLGLVDEQFF. The CDR3 DNA reads TGTGCCAGCAGCCAAGAGGGGTTGGGACTAGTCGATGAGCAGTTCTTC.

The chain combines TRBV10-3 with TRBJ2-3; D is ambiguous. The CDR3 covers 13 residues. V shed 0 bases and J shed 6 bases, with 7 bases lying between them. Germline assignment: CDR1 ENHRY and CDR2 SYGVKD. In DNA, the CDR3 is TGTGCCATCAGTGAGTCGCGTGGTGATACGCAGTATTTT. Protein: CAISESRGDTQYF.